The 5 T cell receptor beta chains given below trace back to one sample, sequenced in a study of Tregs in tolerant kidney transplant recipients. Some clones are missing from TCRdb's copy, which holds only in-frame ones; the method was immunoSEQ multiplex PCR. The sample lists around 120,000 clones, roughly nine tenths occurring once. Sequencing input: CD4+ T cells from blood. These receptors all come from a human donor in good health.

The gene calls are TRBV7-8 and TRBJ1-5, with D perhaps TRBD1 (5 bases). Germline CDR1 and CDR2: SGHVS and FQNEAQ. V lost 0 bases and J 3 bases, leaving 12 bases between the germline ends. The CDR3 is 16 residues long. The CDR3 DNA reads TGTGCCAGCAGCTTAGCGGGTGGGACCTTCAATCAGCCCCAGCATTTT. Translated: CASSLAGGTFNQPQHF.

The J gene is TRBJ1-5, the V gene TRBV5-1; D uncertain. Trimming left V 0 bases short and J 5 bases short, with 6 bases between. This CDR3 spans 13 amino acids. The germline gives CDR1 SGHRS, CDR2 YFSETQ. The CDR3: CASSLGPDQPQHF. CDR3 DNA sequence: TGCGCCAGCAGCTTGGGACCAGATCAGCCCCAGCATTTT.

The CDR3 coding sequence is TGTGCCAGCAGCTTTACTTCGACTGACTATGGCTACACCTTC. Its protein product is CASSFTSTDYGYTF. This chain links TRBV5-5 with TRBJ1-2, with no clear D. The CDR3 is 14 residues long. Deletions cut 2 bases from V and 3 bases from J, with 11 bases between. Germline V CDR1 and CDR2: SGHKS, YYEKEE (reference sequence). Variable domain in full (rest from reference TRBV5-5 and TRBJ1-2): DAGVTQSPTHLIKTRGQQVTLRCSPISGHKSVSWYQQVLGQGPQFIFQYYEKEERGRGNFPDRFSARQFPNYSSELNVNALLLGDSALYLCASSFTSTDYGYTFGSGTRLTVV.

This rearrangement joins TRBV9 to TRBJ2-1; no clear D gene. The length of the CDR3 is 14 residues. Germline V lookup: CDR1 SGDLS, CDR2 YYNGEE. Trimming took 0 bases from V and 9 from J, leaving 13 bases between them. The CDR3 here is CASSVEFQTPEQFF. As DNA, the CDR3 is TGTGCCAGCAGCGTAGAATTCCAGACCCCTGAGCAGTTCTTC.

The V call is TRBV5-1, the J call TRBJ2-1; D unclear. V was shortened by 0 bases and J by 0 bases, with 7 bases between the two germline ends. The germline CDR1 and CDR2 sequences are SGHRS and YFSETQ. The CDR3 runs to 15 residues. The DNA for the CDR3 is TGCGCCAGCAGCTTGGTTCGTAGCTCCTACAATGAGCAGTTCTTC. As protein: CASSLVRSSYNEQFF. The variable domain in full, completed from reference TRBV5-1 and TRBJ2-1, reads KAGVTQTPRYLIKTRGQQVTLSCSPISGHRSVSWYQQTPGQGLQFLFEYFSETQRNKGNFPGRFSGRQFSNSRSEMNVSTLELGDSALYLCASSLVRSSYNEQFFGPGTRLTVL.